The 17 T cell receptor beta chains listed next were all sequenced from one sample in a study of PD-L1 blockade in urothelial cancer. Clones were sequenced by immunoSEQ multiplex PCR, and TCRdb holds only the in-frame ones, with some missing. The repertoire has approximately 100,000 clones, about 91% of them found once; the top ten carry about 0.91%. The specimen was PBMCs, collected around atezolizumab (anti-PD-L1) treatment. These receptors were collected from a woman older than 75 with urothelial cancer.

V gene TRBV18 combines with J gene TRBJ2-1, with D maybe TRBD2 (6 bases). The germline V gene encodes CDR1 KGHSH and CDR2 LQKENI. Deletions cut 4 bases from V and 6 bases from J, with 13 bases between. The CDR3 totals 14 residues. CDR3 residues: CASSLAGRRNEQFF. CDR3 coding DNA: TGTGCCAGCTCACTGGCGGGAAGACGCAATGAGCAGTTCTTC. Combining the CDR3 with reference TRBV18 and TRBJ2-1 gives the whole variable domain NAGVMQNPRHLVRRRGQEARLRCSPMKGHSHVYWYRQLPEEGLKFMVYLQKENIIDESGMPKERFSAEFPKEGPSILRIQQVVRGDSAAYFCASSLAGRRNEQFFGPGTRLTVL.

The chain employs TRBV6-4 and TRBJ2-1, with 10 nucleotides matching TRBD2. Germline-derived CDR1 and CDR2 are MRHNA and SNTAGT. This CDR3 has 15 residues. The ends lost 3 bases at V and 11 bases at J; junction bases unmatched: 10. The CDR3 here is CASSEVQREGYKQFF. CDR3 bases: TGTGCCAGCAGTGAGGTCCAGCGGGAGGGATATAAGCAGTTCTTC.

J is TRBJ1-5 and V is TRBV7-9, with TRBD1 as a possible D gene (5 bases). This CDR3 region has 14 residues. Trimming shortened V by 2 bases and J by 5 bases, and 10 bases separated the two germline ends. CDR1 SEHNR and CDR2 FQNEAQ come from the germline V gene (reference sequence). The CDR3 is CASSLTGGDQPQHF. The CDR3 DNA follows: TGTGCCAGCAGCTTAACTGGGGGGGATCAGCCCCAGCATTTT.

The V gene is TRBV28, the J gene TRBJ1-5; 8 nucleotides agree with TRBD1. CDR1 and CDR2 from the germline V gene are MDHEN and SYDVKM. The trim removed 6 bases at V and 6 bases at J, leaving 4 bases unmatched. CDR3 length: 13 amino acids. As DNA, the CDR3 is TGTGCCAGCAGCCAGGGGGCGGTTCAGCCCCAGCATTTT. Its translation: CASSQGAVQPQHF.

The chain couples TRBV30 to TRBJ1-4; D might be TRBD1 (6 bases). V lost 0 bases to trimming and J lost 8 bases, with 16 bases between them. Germline assignment: CDR1 GTSNPN and CDR2 SVGIG (reference sequence). The CDR3 is 15 amino acids. The CDR3 reads CAWSVEVGGREKLFF. The CDR3 DNA follows: TGTGCCTGGAGTGTAGAGGTTGGGGGCAGGGAAAAACTGTTTTTT.

This chain uses TRBV18 with TRBJ2-7; D is possibly TRBD2 (6 bases). Germline V lookup: CDR1 KGHSH, CDR2 LQKENI. V gave up 1 base and J gave up 0 bases, with 7 bases separating them. The CDR3 runs to 14 residues. In nucleotides, the CDR3 is TGTGCCAGCTCACCACGGACTAACTCCTACGAGCAGTACTTC. Translation gives CASSPRTNSYEQYF. Combining the CDR3 with reference TRBV18 and TRBJ2-7 gives the whole variable domain NAGVMQNPRHLVRRRGQEARLRCSPMKGHSHVYWYRQLPEEGLKFMVYLQKENIIDESGMPKERFSAEFPKEGPSILRIQQVVRGDSAAYFCASSPRTNSYEQYFGPGTRLTVT.

This clone was detected only once. The chain carries TRBV5-4 and TRBJ2-7, with D possibly being TRBD1 (6 bases). The germline V and J ends were trimmed by 4 bases and 2 bases, with 10 bases remaining between them. The CDR3 length is 13 residues. The germline V gene encodes CDR1 SGHNT and CDR2 YYREEE (reference sequence). Written as DNA, the CDR3 is TGTGCCAGCAGCACCCCAGGGGCCTACGAGCAGTACTTC. This gives the protein CASSTPGAYEQYF.

DNA for the CDR3: TGCAGCGTTGAGGAGCTCACAGATACGCAGTATTTT. It translates to CSVEELTDTQYF. The chain joins TRBV29-1 to TRBJ2-3; D is unresolved. V gave up 3 bases and J gave up 2 bases, with 6 bases separating them. The germline V gene encodes CDR1 SQVTM and CDR2 ANQGSEA. The CDR3 loop spans 12 amino acids.

The V and J genes are TRBV27 and TRBJ2-7; 9 bases are a match to TRBD2. Germline lookup yields CDR1 MNHEY and CDR2 SMNVEV (reference sequence). Unmatched junction bases numbered 9, after V lost 5 bases and J lost 1 base. This CDR3 contains 16 residues. The CDR3 here is CASSPRGGRASYEQYF. The CDR3 coding sequence is TGTGCCAGCAGTCCCAGGGGCGGGAGGGCTTCCTACGAGCAGTACTTC.

This chain connects TRBV2 to TRBJ2-1; 7 nucleotides match TRBD1. There are 16 residues in the CDR3. The J segment lost 0 bases and the V segment lost 10 bases, leaving 12 bases of the junction unmatched. In germline, CDR1 is SNHLY, CDR2 FYNNEI. The CDR3 coding sequence is TGTGCCAACACAAAACAGGGGCTTAGCTCCTACAATGAGCAGTTCTTC. This encodes CANTKQGLSSYNEQFF.

This clone was detected once. Written as DNA, the CDR3 is TGTGCCAGCAGTTTACACAGGGCGGCTGAAGCTTTCTTT. Translating gives CASSLHRAAEAFF. The rearrangement links TRBV27 to TRBJ1-1; TRBD1 is a possible D gene (6 bases). In germline, CDR1 is MNHEY, CDR2 SMNVEV (reference sequence). The CDR3 sequence is 13 residues long. Trimming removed 2 bases from V and 6 bases from J, with 10 bases in between.

The CDR3 DNA is TGTGCCAGCAGCTTGAACGGCGGTGAAGAGCAGTACTTC. This translates into CASSLNGGEEQYF. This sequence joins TRBV5-4 and TRBJ2-7, with D hard to call. Germline loops: CDR1 SGHNT, CDR2 YYREEE (reference sequence). This CDR3 contains 13 residues. Trimming took off 1 base at V and 7 bases at J, with 12 bases between the two ends.

The chain recombines TRBV5-1 with TRBJ2-7; TRBD2 aligns across 7 bases. This CDR3 has 16 residues. Unmatched junction bases numbered 14, after V lost 6 bases and J lost 2 bases. Per the germline V gene, CDR1 is SGHRS and CDR2 is YFSETQ. DNA for the CDR3: TGCGCCAGCAAATTGGCGGAGCGGGGACCGCCCTACGAGCAGTACTTC. Translation: CASKLAERGPPYEQYF.

CDR3 nucleotide sequence: TGTGCCAGCAGTCCCGCGACTAGGGTGGGAAACACCATATATTTT. Translation: CASSPATRVGNTIYF. The chain recombines TRBV28 with TRBJ1-3; D is unresolved. In germline, CDR1 is MDHEN, CDR2 SYDVKM. Trimming shortened V by 5 bases and J by 4 bases, and 15 bases separated the two germline ends. This CDR3 comprises 15 residues. The full variable domain, in which reference TRBV28 and TRBJ1-3 provide the parts outside the CDR3, is DVKVTQSSRYLVKRTGEKVFLECVQDMDHENMFWYRQDPGLGLRLIYFSYDVKMKEKGDIPEGYSVSREKKERFSLILESASTNQTSMYLCASSPATRVGNTIYFGEGSWLTVV.

The chain has TRBV7-9 and TRBJ1-3; tentative D call: TRBD1 (6 bases). Germline V gene sequence: CDR1 SEHNR, CDR2 FQNEAQ (reference sequence). Trimming pared 0 bases from V and 4 bases from J, leaving 10 bases between. The CDR3 has 15 amino acids. The CDR3 sequence: CASSLAGQFGNTIYF. DNA for the CDR3: TGTGCCAGCAGCTTAGCGGGACAATTCGGAAACACCATATATTTT. Supplemented by reference TRBV7-9 and TRBJ1-3, the full variable domain reads DTGVSQNPRHKITKRGQNVTFRCDPISEHNRLYWYRQTLGQGPEFLTYFQNEAQLEKSRLLSDRFSAERPKGSFSTLEIQRTEQGDSAMYLCASSLAGQFGNTIYFGEGSWLTVV.

The chain recombines TRBV29-1 with TRBJ2-1; TRBD1 aligns across 7 bases. Germline CDR1 reads SQVTM; CDR2 reads ANQGSEA. The length of the CDR3 is 12 residues. V trimming: 4 bases; J trimming: 7 bases; junction bases outside the gene matches: 4. CDR3 DNA: TGCAGCGTTGGGACAGGTATAAATGAGCAGTTCTTC. Its protein product is CSVGTGINEQFF.

The chain recombines TRBV5-5 with TRBJ2-5, with TRBD2 matching over 8 bases. Germline V gene lookup returns CDR1 SGHKS and CDR2 YYEKEE (reference sequence). V was pared by 3 bases and J by 3 bases, with 7 bases of the junction left unmatched. The CDR3 covers 15 residues. The DNA of the CDR3 is TGTGCCAGCAGCTGGCGGGGGGCGGGGGAAGAGACCCAGTACTTC. It specifies CASSWRGAGEETQYF. Full variable domain (missing parts from reference TRBV5-5 and TRBJ2-5): DAGVTQSPTHLIKTRGQQVTLRCSPISGHKSVSWYQQVLGQGPQFIFQYYEKEERGRGNFPDRFSARQFPNYSSELNVNALLLGDSALYLCASSWRGAGEETQYFGPGTRLLVL.